The T cell receptor beta chain under discussion was sequenced for a study of blood T cell repertoires in COVID-19 (TCRdb year 2020). Study-level background: Samples from collaborators originated in the United States, Italy and Spain and spanned both the acute and convalescent phases of COVID-19. The repertoires were released in a freely available public database intended as a resource for research on the immune response to SARS-CoV-2. The samples were drawn from two sources: the first 160 participants of the ongoing ImmuneRACE study, and some 1,300 subjects contributed by 6 global collaborators. Where available, HLA class I and class II types were taken from metadata supplied by the sample provider and were not determined by assay-based typing. Nearly every sample came with metadata listing a de-identified subject ID, COVID-19 status, age in years and sex. The prospective study material was composed of cDNA or gDNA derived from T cells, B-cell-depleted T cells, or PBMCs. Subjects who had been exposed to COVID-19, were actively infected with it, or had recovered from it provided the deeply sampled blood TCRbeta repertoires that made up the dataset.

TCRbeta CDR3 regions were amplified from genomic DNA using the immunoSEQ Assay, a bias-controlled multiplex PCR. Processing in the source paper ran as follows. Within the assay, amplification of reference gene primers was used to estimate how many nucleated cells each sample contained. To quantify the absolute abundance of each unique TCRbeta CDR3 rearrangement, sequence reads were collapsed and filtered. For each sample, productive Simpson clonality was calculated as the square root of Simpson's diversity index across productive rearrangements. Imported from immuneACCESS, the table was reduced by TCRdb to in-frame sequences with V and J called. These copies leave out some clones; in studies compared against another copy, an unresolved V gene accounts for under half, and the cause of the remainder is not known. The DNA gave D and trimming, while V, J and clone size come from that table. This sample is represented by over 200,000 clones; around 89% of them were singletons. Clones ranked in the top ten supply under 9.5% of the sample.

Findings and caveats that apply to the study as a whole: Clinical and demographic metadata were provided uncurated, with the amount varying by source and participant.

Participants in the prospective study were enrolled through a virtual design, were aged about 18 to 100 years, and lived in under 25 United States geographic areas. In the prospective study, cohorts were assigned on the basis of participant-reported clinical history obtained from a screening survey and a study questionnaire. ImmuneRACE Cohort 3 recovered participants were defined by two consecutive negative NP/OP PCR tests, healthcare professional clearance, or symptom resolution. In the prospective study, whole blood, serum and a nasopharyngeal or oropharyngeal swab were collected from each participant by mobile phlebotomists. Prospective study participants could optionally give additional blood draws and questionnaires over an approximately 2-month period. Blood samples from the prospective study were shipped frozen or at room temperature prior to DNA extraction. On this clone: Its cognate antigen has yet to be identified. It has no much larger one-base neighbor in the sample; base qualities were not kept.

The germline V gene gives CDR1 as SGHTA and CDR2 as FQGTGA. Its CDR3 holds 17 amino acids, cysteine through phenylalanine. Only the CDR3 part of the read is kept: 51 bases, read in frame from the first base. Trimmed from V: 1 base; trimmed from J: 6 bases; junction bases lacking a gene match: 11. Recombination joined TRBV7-3 with TRBJ1-4, with 7 middle bases fitting TRBD1. The sequencing sample was made of PBMCs or T cells enriched from blood (not recorded which). The receptor was derived from a man aged 35-49 years who had recovered from COVID-19. The sequenced DNA is TGTGCCAGCAGCTTAAGTCGATGTGTAGGACAGGATGAAAAACTGTTTTTT. Translated, this is CASSLSRCVGQDEKLFF.